This TCR beta chain was found in a study of CD8 T cells in ankylosing spondylitis (dated by TCRdb to 2017 to 2019). With respect to the entire study: The study profiled T cell receptor beta repertoires in healthy donors and ankylosing spondylitis patients to find disease-linked TCR variants. Samples of peripheral blood were taken, and for ankylosing spondylitis patients, synovial fluid was collected as well. The full study cohort comprised about 23 ankylosing spondylitis patients and some 100 healthy donors.

What the study reported, not specific to this receptor: Some TCR beta motif variants had previously been reported in synovial fluid and blood of reactive arthritis patients, which suggested common disease-initiation mechanisms. A TCR beta motif made up of several highly homologous amino acid variants appeared to be characteristic of blood from ankylosing spondylitis patients. The disease-linked clones showed a CD8+ phenotype and occurred at relatively low frequencies in peripheral blood. Significant enrichment of the disease-linked clones was reported in matched synovial fluid samples from ankylosing spondylitis patients.

CDR1 is given as MNHEY and CDR2 as SVGEGT, both from the germline V gene. V is pared back by 6 bases and J by 7 bases, with 13 bases lying between the germline termini. The CDR3 starts with the cysteine, ends with the phenylalanine, and has 13 residues. The kept DNA is CDR3 alone, 39 bases in frame from the first base. Data came from an Illumina HiSeq 2500. Quantitative 5'-RACE with molecular barcodes was the method used to prepare the TCR beta libraries. Per the authors' processing: A new computational method based on a probabilistic model of VDJ rearrangement was used to identify disease-linked TCR variants. The public reads were reprocessed in TCRdb via fastp at Q25 and MiXCR, keeping in-frame beta chains. Identical CDR3 proteins give one entry, which carries the most common genes and DNA. The V and J calls reflect TCRdb's pipeline rather than the authors' work. Counted in this sample were 250,000 or so distinct CDR3 sequences; approximately 24% of them appeared once. Clones ranked in the top ten supply 0.61% of the sample.

Many counts were recorded for this clonotype. Its antigen is still unknown. Per-nucleotide qualities are absent, and no much larger clonotype sits a single base away. The receptor chain draws on TRBV6-2 or TRBV6-3 and TRBJ1-5, with the D segment identity uncertain. This TCR was recovered from a male donor with ankylosing spondylitis or in good health (not recorded which). The specimen was blood, either unsorted or a sorted T cell fraction (not recorded which). The DNA sequence is given as TGTGCCAGCAGCAGGAGTGCGGGCCAGCCCCAGCATTTT. Translated, this gives CASSRSAGQPQHF.